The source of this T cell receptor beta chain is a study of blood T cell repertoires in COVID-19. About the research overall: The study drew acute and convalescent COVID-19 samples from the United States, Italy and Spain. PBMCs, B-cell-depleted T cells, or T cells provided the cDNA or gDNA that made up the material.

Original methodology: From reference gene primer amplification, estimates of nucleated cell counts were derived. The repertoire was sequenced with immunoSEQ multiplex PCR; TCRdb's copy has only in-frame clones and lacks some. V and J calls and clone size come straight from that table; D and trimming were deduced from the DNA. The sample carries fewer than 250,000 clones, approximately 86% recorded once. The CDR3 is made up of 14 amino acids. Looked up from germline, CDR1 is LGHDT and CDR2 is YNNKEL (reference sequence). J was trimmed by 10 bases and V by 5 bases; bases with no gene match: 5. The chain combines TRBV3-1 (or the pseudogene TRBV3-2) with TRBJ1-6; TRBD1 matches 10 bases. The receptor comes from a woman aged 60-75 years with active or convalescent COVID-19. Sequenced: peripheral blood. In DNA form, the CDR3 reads TGTGCCAGCAGCTCCCGGGACAGGGGATCACCCCTCCACTTT. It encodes CASSSRDRGSPLHF.